A single sample is the source of the 18 T cell receptor beta chains below, sequenced in a study of CD8 T cells in Susac syndrome (dated by TCRdb to the late 2010s). Library preparation was by the immunoSEQ multiplex PCR assay. RNA was extracted using the RNeasy kit, and about 0.5 to 1 ug of the RNA was reverse transcribed with random hexamers. Clones were called with MiXCR by TCRdb after fastp trimmed the public reads at Q25, and only in-frame beta chains were retained. CDR3 protein duplicates are merged, each entry listing the most common genes and DNA. Present in this sample are about 180,000 distinct CDR3 sequences, under 97% of which were seen just once. The top ten constitute approximately 0.088% of the sample. The specimen was CD4+ T cells from PBMCs. The receptors were gathered from a human donor with multiple sclerosis.

J is TRBJ2-1 and V is TRBV20-1; D perhaps matches TRBD2 (6 bases). The V gene lost 7 bases and the J gene lost 7 bases, with 23 bases spanning the gap. The CDR3 runs to 15 residues. CDR1 is DFQATT and CDR2 is SNEGSKA in the germline V gene (reference sequence). The DNA for the CDR3 is TGCAGTGGTCAAATGGGGGGAGGACGGTTAAATGAGCAGTTCTTC. Its protein is CSGQMGGGRLNEQFF.

This rearrangement joins TRBV3-1 to TRBJ2-7; a possible D gene is TRBD1 (6 bases). Trimming took off 4 bases at V and 2 bases at J, with 12 bases between the two ends. Germline V lookup: CDR1 LGHDT, CDR2 YNNKEL (reference sequence). The CDR3 consists of 14 residues. The CDR3 DNA follows: TGTGCCAGCAGCCGACAGGAAGAAACCTACGAGCAGTACTTC. Protein sequence: CASSRQEETYEQYF.

The rearrangement uses TRBV30 and TRBJ2-2; 7 bases agree with TRBD1. There are 14 residues in the CDR3. CDR1 and CDR2 from the germline V gene are GTSNPN and SVGIG (reference sequence). The V and J ends lost 2 bases and 6 bases, in that order; junction bases with no gene match: 6. This CDR3 is CAWSRDRPSGELFF. DNA of the CDR3: TGTGCCTGGAGTCGGGACAGACCTTCCGGGGAGCTGTTTTTT.

The CDR3 sequence: CASSQDRGTTGNTIYF. DNA for the CDR3: TGTGCCAGCAGCCAAGATCGAGGGACGACTGGAAACACCATATATTTT. The chain couples TRBV3-1 to TRBJ1-3; a weak D match, TRBD1 (5 bases). CDR1 is LGHDT, CDR2 YNNKEL, per germline (reference sequence). V gave up 0 bases and J gave up 2 bases, with 11 bases separating them. There are 16 residues in the CDR3.

CDR3 in DNA: TGCGCCAGCAGCTTGACAGGGGGAAACATTCAGTACTTC. It translates to CASSLTGGNIQYF. The chain links TRBV5-1 to TRBJ2-4; 8 positions match TRBD1. The germline gives CDR1 SGHRS, CDR2 YFSETQ. CDR3 length: 13 amino acids. V was clipped by 1 base and J by 6 bases; unmatched bases: 0.

V usage is TRBV3-1 and J usage is TRBJ1-1, with D perhaps matching TRBD1 (5 bases). Trimming left V 1 base short and J 4 bases short, with 7 bases between. This CDR3 region has 13 residues. CDR1 and CDR2 from the germline V gene are LGHDT and YNNKEL (reference sequence). In DNA, the CDR3 is TGTGCCAGCAGCCAAGGGGGGGTCACTGAAGCTTTCTTT. It yields the protein CASSQGGVTEAFF.

The gene calls are TRBV29-1 and TRBJ1-2; the match to TRBD1 covers 7 bases. The ends lost 7 bases at V and 7 bases at J; junction bases unmatched: 12. Germline V gene lookup returns CDR1 SQVTM and CDR2 ANQGSEA. The CDR3 contains 13 residues. CDR3 nucleotide sequence: TGCAGCGCTGCGACAGGGAGGGAGAGTGGCTACACCTTC. Translation gives CSAATGRESGYTF. The full variable domain, completed using reference TRBV29-1 and TRBJ1-2, is SAVISQKPSRDICQRGTSLTIQCQVDSQVTMMFWYRQQPGQSLTLIATANQGSEATYESGFVIDKFPISRPNLTFSTLTVSNMSPEDSSIYLCSAATGRESGYTFGSGTRLTVV.

The rearrangement joins TRBV7-2 to TRBJ1-4, with D unclear. Trimming shortened V by 3 bases and J by 2 bases, and 7 bases separated the two germline ends. Germline V gene sequence: CDR1 SGHTA, CDR2 FQGNSA. The CDR3 consists of 14 residues. As DNA, the CDR3 is TGTGCCAGCAGCTTTCAGGCTACTAATGAAAAACTGTTTTTT. The encoded protein is CASSFQATNEKLFF.

The J gene is TRBJ2-5, the V gene TRBV6-2 or TRBV6-3, with a weak D call TRBD2 (6 bases). The germline V and J ends were trimmed by 8 bases and 3 bases, with 16 bases remaining between them. The germline V gene has CDR1 MNHEY and CDR2 SVGEGT. This CDR3 is 14 amino acids long. The CDR3 is CASSSAGIEETQYF. Written as DNA, the CDR3 is TGTGCCAGCTCCAGCGCGGGGATAGAAGAGACCCAGTACTTC.

The V and J genes are TRBV11-1 and TRBJ2-4; 7 bases are shared with TRBD1. Germline V gene sequence: CDR1 SGHAT, CDR2 FQDESV (reference sequence). There are 20 residues in the CDR3. V was clipped by 5 bases and J by 6 bases; unmatched bases: 25. CDR3 residues: CASSRIRQGQKDIPLNIQYF. CDR3 sequence (DNA): TGTGCCAGCAGCAGGATCCGACAGGGCCAAAAAGATATTCCCCTAAACATTCAGTACTTC.

This rearrangement joins TRBV27 to TRBJ2-2; the D is unclear. This CDR3 comprises 17 residues. V lost 3 bases and J lost 2, with 16 bases in between. CDR1 and CDR2 (germline): MNHEY, SMNVEV (reference sequence). This CDR3 is CASSLLGSRTNTGELFF. CDR3 bases: TGTGCCAGCAGTTTGCTAGGGTCCAGAACAAACACCGGGGAGCTGTTTTTT.

The genes are TRBV7-9 and TRBJ2-5, with D maybe TRBD2 (6 bases). In germline, CDR1 is SEHNR, CDR2 FQNEAQ (reference sequence). The CDR3 covers 14 residues. V gave up 0 bases and J gave up 5 bases, with 10 bases separating them. CDR3 residues: CASSLAGRSETQYF. The CDR3 DNA reads TGTGCCAGCAGCTTAGCAGGGAGGAGCGAGACCCAGTACTTC.

The V and J genes are TRBV5-1 and TRBJ1-5; TRBD1 matches 10 bases. V shed 4 bases and J 11 bases; nucleotides not matched to a gene: 9. The CDR3 has 14 amino acids. Germline-derived CDR1 and CDR2 are SGHRS and YFSETQ. CDR3 in DNA: TGCGCCAGCAGCCCCTTGACAGGGGGCTATACCCAGCATTTT. Translating it yields CASSPLTGGYTQHF.

This clonotype was recorded only once. The chain combines TRBV30 with TRBJ1-5; no clear D. V was clipped by 1 base and J by 0 bases, with 10 bases between them. The CDR3 has 15 amino acids. The V gene's germline CDR1 is GTSNPN and CDR2 SVGIG (reference sequence). The CDR3 DNA follows: TGTGCCTGGAGTGAAAAGGGAAATAGCAATCAGCCCCAGCATTTT. Translated, it gives CAWSEKGNSNQPQHF.

V usage is TRBV29-1 and J usage is TRBJ1-3; D remains unclear. Germline assignment: CDR1 SQVTM and CDR2 ANQGSEA. V dropped 4 bases and J dropped 0 bases, with 7 bases sitting between them. The CDR3 runs to 13 residues. The CDR3 reads CSVVPNSGNTIYF. In nucleotides, the CDR3 is TGCAGCGTTGTGCCCAACTCTGGAAACACCATATATTTT.

In this sample, this clonotype turned up once. The chain employs TRBV13 and TRBJ1-2, with TRBD1 matching over 7 bases. The length of the CDR3 is 16 residues. Germline lookup yields CDR1 PRHDT and CDR2 FYEKMQ (reference sequence). Germline trimming cut 6 bases from V and 4 bases from J; bases unmatched to any gene: 14. CDR3 DNA: TGTGCCAGCAGTCCTCTAGCCGGGACAGCTTTCTATGGCTACACCTTC. Translating it yields CASSPLAGTAFYGYTF.

This clonotype appeared a single time. This chain joins TRBV29-1 and TRBJ2-7; no definite D call. V lost 0 bases and J 6 bases, leaving 12 bases between the germline ends. The CDR3 extends over 13 amino acids. Germline V gene lookup returns CDR1 SQVTM and CDR2 ANQGSEA. Here the CDR3 DNA reads TGCAGCGTTGAAGATGAGAGATCGGGCGAGCAGTACTTC. This translates into CSVEDERSGEQYF.

The chain's CDR3 is CASTLGLAGNTGELFF. The CDR3 coding sequence is TGTGCCAGCACCTTGGGACTAGCGGGGAACACCGGGGAGCTGTTTTTT. The genes are TRBV7-9 and TRBJ2-2; 12 bases align to TRBD2. The CDR3 is 16 amino acids. The ends lost 7 bases at V and 1 base at J; junction bases unmatched: 4. In germline, CDR1 is SEHNR, CDR2 FQNEAQ (reference sequence).